Presented here are 16 T cell receptor beta chains from one specimen sequenced in a study of regulatory T cells in long-lasting Graves disease. Indicated time point: newly diagnosed GD, antithyroid drugs for less than 3 months. Isolated PBMC RNA provided the starting material for the TCR library. Investigators prepared the TCR beta libraries by applying iRepertoire HTBI primers and Arm-PCR of CDR3 regions. TCRdb reprocessed the multiplex PCR reads via MiXCR and lists one record per CDR3 protein. This sample carries more than 450,000 distinct CDR3 sequences, around 12% of them seen once, and the ten largest clones take approximately 9.6%. In addition, the sample was reused for a study of T cells in Graves' hyperthyroidism and ophthalmopathy.

The sample was peripheral blood mononuclear cells (PBMCs), taken at new diagnosis, from a patient treated with antithyroid drugs. All receptors come from a woman aged 25 to 45 with Graves disease.

The table lists this clonotype with many counts. The chain links TRBV6-5 to TRBJ2-7; D unclear. Trimming took 0 bases from V and 2 from J, leaving 20 bases between them. The CDR3 runs 18 residues. Germline V gene sequence: CDR1 MNHEY, CDR2 SVGAGI. This CDR3 reads CASSYSPAATVPPYEQYF. The CDR3 DNA is TGTGCCAGCAGTTACTCGCCGGCAGCCACCGTTCCCCCCTACGAGCAGTACTTC.

This clonotype appeared many times. J is TRBJ2-1 and V is TRBV2; no clear D. This CDR3 region has 13 residues. Per germline, CDR1 SNHLY and CDR2 FYNNEI. V lost 4 bases and J 5 bases, leaving 9 bases between the germline ends. The CDR3 region is CASSVDENNEQFF. The DNA for the CDR3 is TGTGCCAGCAGTGTGGACGAGAACAATGAGCAGTTCTTC.

This clonotype was detected many times. The chain couples TRBV14 to TRBJ2-7; 9 bases are shared with TRBD1. This CDR3 contains 14 residues. Germline CDR1 and CDR2: SGHDN and FVKESK. The J segment lost 1 base and the V segment lost 7 bases, leaving 5 bases of the junction unmatched. The CDR3 DNA is TGTGCCAGCAAACGGACAGGGGCTTCCTACGAGCAGTACTTC. As protein: CASKRTGASYEQYF.

This clonotype occurred many times. V usage is TRBV10-1 and J usage is TRBJ2-7; the match to TRBD1 covers 10 bases. The CDR3 contains 16 residues. Germline CDR1 reads WNHNN; CDR2 reads SYGVQD (reference sequence). V lost 2 bases, J lost 2 bases, and 6 bases stayed unmatched. CDR3 DNA sequence: TGCGCCAGCAGTGAGCTCCGGGACAGGGGAGCCTACGAGCAGTACTTC. Amino acid sequence: CASSELRDRGAYEQYF.

This clonotype has a count of ten or more. V gene TRBV28 combines with J gene TRBJ1-4, with 8 bases aligning to TRBD1. After removal of 5 bases from V and 7 bases from J, the junction contained 9 bases not matched to a gene. Per the germline V gene, CDR1 is MDHEN and CDR2 is SYDVKM. This CDR3 has 15 amino acids. The chain's CDR3 is CASSTLPGQAEKLFF. DNA of the CDR3: TGTGCCAGCAGTACCCTTCCGGGACAGGCTGAAAAACTGTTTTTT.

This clonotype was recorded many times. Compared with germline, one end of the junction differs, possibly owing to a read error. V gene TRBV20-1 combines with J gene TRBJ2-7; possibly TRBD1 for D (5 bases). This CDR3 is 13 amino acids long. Germline values: CDR1 DFQATT, CDR2 SNEGSKA (reference sequence). As DNA, the CDR3 is TGCAGTGCCCCGACAGCCTTCTCCTGCGAGCAGTACTTC. Encoded protein: CSAPTAFSCEQYF.

This clonotype was seen repeatedly, ten times or more. The V call is TRBV6-1, the J call TRBJ1-6, with D possibly TRBD1 on 6 matching bases. Germline lookup yields CDR1 MNHNS and CDR2 SASEGT. This CDR3 is 15 amino acids long. Trimming removed 6 bases at V and 9 bases at J, with 18 bases between. The CDR3 DNA reads TGTGCCAGCAGACACGACAGGAGGGTCGGTTCACCCCTCCACTTT. Protein: CASRHDRRVGSPLHF.

This clonotype showed up many times. DNA for the CDR3: TGTGCCAGCAGCGTATTTGGAGGGGAGCAAGAGACCCAGTACTTC. As protein: CASSVFGGEQETQYF. The chain carries TRBV9 and TRBJ2-5; possible D gene TRBD2, 6 bases. V dropped 1 base and J dropped 2 bases, with 12 bases sitting between them. The CDR3 spans 15 residues. Germline CDR1 is SGDLS and CDR2 is YYNGEE.

The rearrangement uses TRBV7-3 and TRBJ2-1; 13 bases agree with TRBD2. Germline V CDR1 and CDR2: SGHTA, FQGTGA. The V and J ends lost 5 bases and 4 bases, in that order; junction bases with no gene match: 8. This CDR3 is 17 amino acids long. CDR3 coding DNA: TGTGCCAGCAGCCGGACTAGCGGGAGCCCTGGGTACAATGAGCAGTTCTTC. Translated: CASSRTSGSPGYNEQFF.

This clonotype was found many times. The chain joins TRBV18 to TRBJ2-7, with 8 bases that match TRBD2. Germline CDR1 and CDR2: KGHSH and LQKENI. The J segment lost 0 bases and the V segment lost 8 bases, leaving 9 bases of the junction unmatched. CDR3 length: 15 residues. The CDR3 nucleotides read TGTGCCAGCAGCCCAACTAGCGGAAGCTCCTACGAGCAGTACTTC. This encodes CASSPTSGSSYEQYF.

The V and J genes are TRBV2 and TRBJ2-7; tentatively, D is TRBD1 (6 bases). Germline V gene data show CDR1 as SNHLY and CDR2 as FYNNEI. This CDR3 has 14 residues. V was pared by 4 bases and J by 0 bases, with 10 bases between. Here the CDR3 reads CASSATGLSYEQYF. CDR3 nucleotide sequence: TGTGCCAGCAGTGCAACAGGGCTCTCCTACGAGCAGTACTTC. The full variable domain, rest sourced from reference TRBV2 and TRBJ2-7, is EPEVTQTPSHQVTQMGQEVILRCVPISNHLYFYWYRQILGQKVEFLVSFYNNEISEKSEIFDDQFSVERPDGSNFTLKIRSTKLEDSAMYFCASSATGLSYEQYFGPGTRLTVT.

This clonotype was recorded many times. The rearrangement uses TRBV11-3 and TRBJ2-3; 7 bases line up with TRBD1. After removal of 0 bases from V and 5 bases from J, the junction contained 2 bases not matched to a gene. The CDR3 has 14 amino acids. The germline CDR1 and CDR2 sequences are SGHNT and YENEEA. The CDR3 protein is CASSLDYRGDTQYF. DNA for the CDR3: TGTGCCAGCAGCTTAGATTACAGGGGAGATACGCAGTATTTT.

There are many counts of this clonotype. The chain couples TRBV7-8 to TRBJ2-7, with a possible D match to TRBD1 (5 bases). With 6 bases removed from V and 2 bases from J, the gap between germline ends came to 17 bases. This CDR3 region has 15 residues. Germline V gives CDR1 SGHVS, CDR2 FQNEAQ. Here the CDR3 DNA reads TGTGCCAGCAGTCCCCAGGGTATACCCACCTACGAGCAGTACTTC. This encodes CASSPQGIPTYEQYF.

This clonotype was picked up many times. CDR3 nucleotides: TGTGCCAGCAGCTCAAGGGATGCATACAATGAGCAGTTCTTC. It yields the protein CASSSRDAYNEQFF. The chain uses TRBV7-9 and TRBJ2-1; D is unresolved. The CDR3 consists of 14 residues. V shed 4 bases and J shed 4 bases, with 11 bases lying between them. Germline V lookup: CDR1 SEHNR, CDR2 FQNEAQ (reference sequence).

This chain joins TRBV30 and TRBJ1-1; D ambiguous. With 0 bases removed from V and 6 bases from J, the gap between germline ends came to 5 bases. The CDR3 runs 11 residues. The germline gives CDR1 GTSNPN, CDR2 SVGIG (reference sequence). The CDR3 sequence: CAWSVVSEAFF. The DNA for the CDR3 is TGTGCCTGGAGTGTGGTCTCTGAAGCTTTCTTT.

This clonotype showed up many times. The chain employs TRBV27 and TRBJ2-7; 8 positions agree with TRBD1. The CDR3 contains 14 residues. Trimming took 3 bases from V and 5 from J; bases not matched to a gene: 6. Germline CDR1 is MNHEY and CDR2 is SMNVEV (reference sequence). The CDR3 bases are TGTGCCAGCAGTTTGATGGACAGGGATGACGAGCAGTACTTC. This codes for CASSLMDRDDEQYF.